The 11 T cell receptor beta chains listed next were all sequenced from one sample in a study of molecular identifiers for immune sequencing clone quantification. TCRdb independently ran MiXCR on the PCR reads; one entry per CDR3 protein. The sample has some 59,000 distinct CDR3 sequences, under 30% seen once. Sequenced sample: naive CD8+ T cells from blood, with Jurkat cell RNA spiked in. Subset indicated: FACS-sorted CD8+CD4-CCR7+CD45RA+ naive T cells. Receptors were obtained from a human donor in good health. Some libraries in this study had Jurkat cell RNA spiked in.

In the case of this clonotype: It may be a read error: a sequence one base away is much more abundant. Lacking the conserved final phenylalanine or tryptophan, this CDR3 likely reflects a read error. This chain joins TRBV20-1 and TRBJ1-5; TRBD1 might be the D (5 bases). The CDR3 has 13 residues. Germline assignment: CDR1 DFQATT and CDR2 SNEGSKA (reference sequence). The germline V and J ends were trimmed by 3 bases and 4 bases, with 10 bases remaining between them. The CDR3, as DNA: TGCAGTGCTAGGGTGGGGCTGAATCAGCCCCAGCATCTT. Its translation: CSARVGLNQPQHL.

In its sample, this clonotype was seen many times. The chain employs TRBV4-3 and TRBJ2-1; D is undetermined. V was cut by 3 bases and J by 8 bases, with 14 bases left in between. The CDR3 has 14 residues. Germline V gene lookup returns CDR1 LGHNA and CDR2 YSLEER. The CDR3 bases are TGCGCCAGCAGCCAGTTAGAGATTAGGGATGAGCAGTTCTTC. Encoded protein: CASSQLEIRDEQFF.

This clonotype was counted ten times or more. The chain couples TRBV15 to TRBJ1-5; the D gene is possibly TRBD1 (5 bases). The V and J ends lost 5 bases and 6 bases respectively, with 14 bases between them. The germline V gene has CDR1 LNHNV and CDR2 YYDKDF (reference sequence). The CDR3 sequence is 14 residues long. Here the CDR3 DNA reads TGTGCCACCAGCGGGTACGGGGGTGGTCAGCCCCAGCATTTT. It is translated as CATSGYGGGQPQHF.

Ten or more counts support this clonotype. The chain employs TRBV20-1 and TRBJ2-7; tentative D call: TRBD1 (6 bases). The CDR3 has 10 residues. The germline V gene has CDR1 DFQATT and CDR2 SNEGSKA (reference sequence). V lost 6 bases and J 7 bases, leaving 10 bases between the germline ends. The CDR3 spells CSASQGEQYF. CDR3 DNA sequence: TGCAGTGCCAGTCAGGGGGAGCAGTACTTC.

Of note for this clonotype: This may come from a read error, since a much larger clone is one base off. The V call is TRBV6-6, the J call TRBJ2-5; 8 bases align to TRBD2. CDR3 length equals 14 residues. Germline assignment: CDR1 MNHNY and CDR2 SVGAGI (reference sequence). Trimming removed 5 bases from V and 3 bases from J; junction bases left unmatched: 5. The CDR3 DNA reads TGTGCCAGCAGTACCCGGGGGGGGAAAGAGACCCAGTACTTC. Translation: CASSTRGGKETQYF.

This clonotype occurred many times. V and J are TRBV12-3 or TRBV12-4 and TRBJ2-7; D uncertain. CDR3 length: 13 amino acids. V was pared by 3 bases and J by 4 bases, with 10 bases between. In nucleotides, the CDR3 is TGTGCCAGCAGTTTCGGTCCCCAGTACGAGCAGTACTTC. Its translation: CASSFGPQYEQYF.

This clonotype occurred many times. Sequence at one end of the junction differs from germline and may be a read error. The V gene is TRBV12-3 or TRBV12-4, the J gene TRBJ2-1; 7 bases align to TRBD1. The CDR3 extends over 11 amino acids. As DNA, the CDR3 is TGTGCCAGCAGTGTACAGGGGAGTCTGGTCTTC. It translates to CASSVQGSLVF.

This clonotype was observed at least ten times. The chain carries TRBV29-1 and TRBJ1-5; D call uncertain. Trimming left V 3 bases short and J 0 bases short, with 3 bases between. The CDR3 spans 12 residues. Germline V gene lookup returns CDR1 SQVTM and CDR2 ANQGSEA. The CDR3 here is CSVEGSNQPQHF. CDR3 DNA sequence: TGCAGCGTTGAGGGTAGCAATCAGCCCCAGCATTTT. Complete variable domain (other parts from reference TRBV29-1 and TRBJ1-5): SAVISQKPSRDICQRGTSLTIQCQVDSQVTMMFWYRQQPGQSLTLIATANQGSEATYESGFVIDKFPISRPNLTFSTLTVSNMSPEDSSIYLCSVEGSNQPQHFGDGTRLSIL.

This clonotype was observed many times. The chain combines TRBV29-1 with TRBJ2-7, with D unclear. The CDR3 length is 10 residues. Trimming shortened V by 6 bases and J by 5 bases, and 8 bases separated the two germline ends. The germline CDR1 and CDR2 sequences are SQVTM and ANQGSEA. The CDR3: CSVAANEQYF. The CDR3 DNA follows: TGCAGCGTGGCTGCCAACGAGCAGTACTTC.

This clonotype was observed many times. The chain combines TRBV4-3 with TRBJ2-7, with D possibly matching TRBD1 (5 bases). V was cut by 0 bases and J by 4 bases, with 16 bases left in between. There are 16 residues in the CDR3. Per the germline V gene, CDR1 is LGHNA and CDR2 is YSLEER. DNA for the CDR3: TGCGCCAGCAGCCAAGATTGGGCAGGGTTTAAGTACGAGCAGTACTTC. The encoded protein is CASSQDWAGFKYEQYF.

This clonotype was seen repeatedly, ten times or more. The chain carries TRBV2 and TRBJ1-1; D unclear. V was cut by 1 base and J by 4 bases, with 7 bases left in between. The CDR3 covers 13 residues. The germline CDR1 and CDR2 sequences are SNHLY and FYNNEI. CDR3 loop: CASSEGVGTEAFF. CDR3 coding DNA: TGTGCCAGCAGTGAAGGGGTTGGCACTGAAGCTTTCTTT.